This is a list of T cell receptor beta chains from one sample in a study of a mutant IDH1 vaccine in newly diagnosed glioma. Their recognized antigens are unknown. This table comes from immunoSEQ multiplex PCR, and its TCRdb copy is limited to in-frame clones, with some not included. The data contain 30,000 to 40,000 clones, roughly 80% of them singletons. The sequences come from PBMCs, collected from a glioma patient whose treatment included an IDH1 peptide vaccine. The source is a woman under 30 with glioma. The CDR3 runs from the conserved cysteine through the conserved F or W. Fields, in order: V gene, J gene, D gene, clone size, CDR3 DNA, CDR3 protein. The D gene is left open where the match is weak. The size of a clone is reported for some rows only, either as once, few or many, or as a class for expanded clones.

V: TRBV28
J: TRBJ2-2
D: .
size: .
DNA: TGTGCCAGCAGCCTTACCACCGGAGGGATCACCGGGGAGCTGTTTTTT
CDR3: CASSLTTGGITGELFF

V: TRBV4-3
J: TRBJ2-5
D: .
size: once
DNA: TGCGCCAGCAGCCAGGCTAAGGGTGTGGGGGAGACCCAGTACTTC
CDR3: CASSQAKGVGETQYF

V: TRBV6-1
J: TRBJ1-1
D: .
size: .
DNA: TGTGCCACCACCGGGACTCAAGTGAACACTGAAGCTTTCTTT
CDR3: CATTGTQVNTEAFF

V: TRBV9
J: TRBJ2-1
D: TRBD2
size: .
DNA: TGTGCCAGCAGCGTAGTGGACAGCGGGAGGGTTGAGCAGTTCTTC
CDR3: CASSVVDSGRVEQFF

V: TRBV2
J: TRBJ1-2
D: .
size: .
DNA: TGTGCCAGCAGAGACCCTTTAGGGGGAGGGAACTATGGCTACACCTTC
CDR3: CASRDPLGGGNYGYTF

V: TRBV19
J: TRBJ2-7
D: .
size: few
DNA: TGTGCCAGTAGTATAGACCCCCTGCGCGAGCAGTACTTC
CDR3: CASSIDPLREQYF

V: TRBV6-1
J: TRBJ2-7
D: .
size: .
DNA: TGTGCCAGCTACTACCAGGGAGTCCCCTACGAGCAGTACTTC
CDR3: CASYYQGVPYEQYF

V: TRBV7-2
J: TRBJ2-1
D: TRBD1
size: .
DNA: TGTGCCAGCGCGTTGGGACAGGGGGCTGTGGAGCAGTTCTTC
CDR3: CASALGQGAVEQFF

V: TRBV27
J: TRBJ1-2
D: .
size: .
DNA: TGTGCCAGCAGTTCCTCACCCTCTCTCTCTATCGGCTACACCTTC
CDR3: CASSSSPSLSIGYTF

V: TRBV28
J: TRBJ2-3
D: TRBD2
size: .
DNA: TGTGCCAGCAGTGTAGGACTAGCGGGAGTCTTCGTAGATACGCAGTATTTT
CDR3: CASSVGLAGVFVDTQYF

V: TRBV5-1
J: TRBJ2-1
D: .
size: .
DNA: TGCGCCAGCAGCTTGAGCCTTCCTGGTAATGAGCAGTTCTTC
CDR3: CASSLSLPGNEQFF

V: TRBV19
J: TRBJ2-2
D: .
size: .
DNA: TGTGCCTCCAAGGGGGGCGGGTACACCGGGGAGCTGTTTTTT
CDR3: CASKGGGYTGELFF

V: TRBV7-2
J: TRBJ2-7
D: TRBD2
size: .
DNA: TGTGCCAGCAGCTCTCAAGCGGGGGCGATCTACGAGCAGTACTTC
CDR3: CASSSQAGAIYEQYF

V: TRBV25-1
J: TRBJ1-1
D: .
size: .
DNA: TGTGCCAGCAGTGATTTTCTAGGGGGGGCTGAAGCTTTCTTT
CDR3: CASSDFLGGAEAFF

V: TRBV6-6
J: TRBJ1-2
D: TRBD1
size: once
DNA: TGTGCCAGCAGCAGGGACAGGGGAAGTGGCTACACCTTC
CDR3: CASSRDRGSGYTF

V: TRBV30
J: TRBJ1-1
D: .
size: few
DNA: TGTGCCTGGAGCGAAAACTTAAACACTGAAGCTTTCTTT
CDR3: CAWSENLNTEAFF

V: TRBV28
J: TRBJ2-2
D: TRBD1
size: .
DNA: TGTGCCAGCAGTTCTGGACAGGGAGGCACCGGGGAGCTGTTTTTT
CDR3: CASSSGQGGTGELFF

V: TRBV11-3
J: TRBJ2-7
D: TRBD1
size: .
DNA: TGTGCCAGCAGCTCAAAGACAGGGTCCTACGAGCAGTACTTC
CDR3: CASSSKTGSYEQYF

V: TRBV2
J: TRBJ1-5
D: .
size: .
DNA: TGTGCCAGCAGTGAGAGGCAGTTCGGTCAGCCCCAGCATTTT
CDR3: CASSERQFGQPQHF

V: TRBV19
J: TRBJ2-2
D: TRBD2
size: .
DNA: TGTGCCAGTAAGAGCGGGAGCGGGGAGCTGTTTTTT
CDR3: CASKSGSGELFF

V: TRBV5-1
J: TRBJ2-3
D: TRBD2
size: .
DNA: TGCGCCAGCAGGCGGGAGCCATTGGGGGATACGCAGTATTTT
CDR3: CASRREPLGDTQYF

V: TRBV29-1
J: TRBJ2-7
D: .
size: .
DNA: TGCAGCGTTGTTTGGCTGGGCCAGAGCTCCTACGAGCAGTACTTC
CDR3: CSVVWLGQSSYEQYF

V: TRBV9
J: TRBJ2-3
D: .
size: .
DNA: TGTGCCAGCAGCGTTTATCTGGGACTTACTAGCACAGATACGCAGTATTTT
CDR3: CASSVYLGLTSTDTQYF

V: TRBV4-3
J: TRBJ2-1
D: .
size: .
DNA: TGCGCCAGCAGCCAAGACTCGAGGGCCTACAATGAGCAGTTCTTC
CDR3: CASSQDSRAYNEQFF

V: TRBV4-1
J: TRBJ2-1
D: TRBD2
size: .
DNA: TGCGCCAGCAGCACCAGCGGGGCTAGCGGGCACCCGTTCTCCTACAATGAGCAGTTCTTC
CDR3: CASSTSGASGHPFSYNEQFF

V: TRBV6-1
J: TRBJ2-7
D: .
size: .
DNA: TGTGCCAGCAGTGATAGGCCGGGGGTTTCCTACGAGCAGTACTTC
CDR3: CASSDRPGVSYEQYF

V: TRBV10-3
J: TRBJ1-1
D: .
size: .
DNA: TGTGCCATCAGCGAATCTAGGGTCGGAGCTTTCTTT
CDR3: CAISESRVGAFF

V: TRBV30
J: TRBJ1-1
D: TRBD1
size: .
DNA: TGTGCCTGTCACTACCCGGGACAGGGAAACACTGAAGCTTTCTTT
CDR3: CACHYPGQGNTEAFF

V: TRBV4-1
J: TRBJ2-3
D: TRBD2
size: .
DNA: TGCGCCAGCAGCCAAGATCTAACCACCTTAGCGGGAGAGGTCGATACGCAGTATTTT
CDR3: CASSQDLTTLAGEVDTQYF

V: TRBV19
J: TRBJ1-2
D: .
size: .
DNA: TGTGCCAGTAGTATATTCTTTGGAGGCTATGGCTACACCTTC
CDR3: CASSIFFGGYGYTF

V: TRBV14
J: TRBJ1-4
D: .
size: once
DNA: TGTGCCAGCAGTTCCGGGACGTGGGGTGAAAAACTGTTTTTT
CDR3: CASSSGTWGEKLFF

V: TRBV7-9
J: TRBJ2-7
D: .
size: .
DNA: TGTGCCAGCAGCTCGGAAACCCGGGACGTAAACTCCTACGAGCAGTACTTC
CDR3: CASSSETRDVNSYEQYF

V: TRBV28
J: TRBJ1-5
D: .
size: .
DNA: TGTGCCAGCAGCTCCTACCGGGGGGGCCACAATCAGCCCCAGCATTTT
CDR3: CASSSYRGGHNQPQHF

V: TRBV12-5
J: TRBJ1-1
D: .
size: .
DNA: TGTGCTAGTGGGTCCCAGGGAATCACTGAAGCTTTCTTT
CDR3: CASGSQGITEAFF

V: TRBV7-9
J: TRBJ1-4
D: .
size: .
DNA: TGTGCCAGCAGCCTACCATCTACAACTAATGAAAAACTGTTTTTT
CDR3: CASSLPSTTNEKLFF

V: TRBV6-6
J: TRBJ2-2
D: .
size: .
DNA: TGTGCCAGCAGTTACCAGGGGTACACCGGGGAGCTGTTTTTT
CDR3: CASSYQGYTGELFF

V: TRBV30
J: TRBJ2-1
D: TRBD2
size: .
DNA: TGTGCCTGGAACCACCCTAGCGGGGGATACAATGAGCAGTTCTTC
CDR3: CAWNHPSGGYNEQFF

V: TRBV6-5
J: TRBJ2-7
D: TRBD2
size: .
DNA: TGTGCCAGCAGTTCACCTAGCGGGGGGCTGATATACGAGCAGTACTTC
CDR3: CASSSPSGGLIYEQYF

V: TRBV28
J: TRBJ2-7
D: TRBD2
size: .
DNA: TGTGCCAGCAGAATGGGGACTAGCGGATCTTACGAGCAGTACTTC
CDR3: CASRMGTSGSYEQYF

V: TRBV18
J: TRBJ2-3
D: .
size: .
DNA: TGTGCCAGCTCACCAAGGGGAGGGGGTCAAGATACGCAGTATTTT
CDR3: CASSPRGGGQDTQYF

V: TRBV19
J: TRBJ1-1
D: TRBD1
size: .
DNA: TGTGCCAGTAGGACCGGGACAGGGGACACTGAAGCTTTCTTT
CDR3: CASRTGTGDTEAFF

V: TRBV19
J: TRBJ2-1
D: .
size: .
DNA: TGTGCCAGTAGGAGGTCGGGGGCCAACAATGAGCAGTTCTTC
CDR3: CASRRSGANNEQFF

V: TRBV15
J: TRBJ1-1
D: TRBD1
size: few
DNA: TGTGCCACCAGCAGAGAGGGACAGTTTGAAGCTTTCTTT
CDR3: CATSREGQFEAFF

V: TRBV18
J: TRBJ2-7
D: .
size: .
DNA: TGTGCCAGCTCACCACCCGGACTCCCCTACGAGCAGTACTTC
CDR3: CASSPPGLPYEQYF

V: TRBV5-6
J: TRBJ2-1
D: .
size: .
DNA: TGTGCCAGCAGCTTGGGATCCGGGAATGAGCAGTTCTTC
CDR3: CASSLGSGNEQFF

V: TRBV10-3
J: TRBJ2-7
D: .
size: .
DNA: TGTGCCATCAGTGTTTGGGGCTACGAGCAGTACTTC
CDR3: CAISVWGYEQYF

V: TRBV20-1
J: TRBJ2-5
D: TRBD2
size: .
DNA: TGCAGTCTAGCGGGGGGGGAGACCCAGTACTTC
CDR3: CSLAGGETQYF

V: TRBV4-3
J: TRBJ2-7
D: .
size: .
DNA: TGCGCCAGCAGCCAAGATTTAGGCGGGTACGAGCAGTACTTC
CDR3: CASSQDLGGYEQYF

V: TRBV19
J: TRBJ1-1
D: .
size: .
DNA: TGTGCCAGTAGTGGACAGCTGAACACTGAAGCTTTCTTT
CDR3: CASSGQLNTEAFF

V: TRBV7-8
J: TRBJ2-3
D: .
size: .
DNA: TGTGCCAGCAGCTTACTTAGTAGCCCCAGCACAGATACGCAGTATTTT
CDR3: CASSLLSSPSTDTQYF

V: TRBV7-2
J: TRBJ1-2
D: .
size: .
DNA: TGTGCCAGCAGCTTAGGGGCGGCCGCGACCTCTTATGGCTACACCTTC
CDR3: CASSLGAAATSYGYTF

V: TRBV12-5
J: TRBJ2-7
D: .
size: .
DNA: TGTGCTAGTGGTTTAGTTTTGCGAATCGTCGGGAGAGCTGACTACGAGCAGTACTTC
CDR3: CASGLVLRIVGRADYEQYF

V: TRBV7-2
J: TRBJ1-1
D: .
size: .
DNA: TGTGCCAGCAGCCTTACACGGAACACTGAAGCTTTCTTT
CDR3: CASSLTRNTEAFF

V: TRBV27
J: TRBJ2-3
D: TRBD2
size: .
DNA: TGTGCCAGCAGGGGAGGGGGACTAGCGGGAGCACGAGGCACAGATACGCAGTATTTT
CDR3: CASRGGGLAGARGTDTQYF